These 28 T cell receptor beta chains came from one sample sequenced in a study of blood T cell repertoires in COVID-19. Profiling relied on immunoSEQ multiplex PCR, and the TCRdb table lists in-frame clones only, not all of them. The profile shows 200,000 or so clones, around nine tenths of them singletons. Specimen: peripheral blood. All receptors come from a man in his fifties with COVID-19, enrolled during active disease.

This sequence joins TRBV19 and TRBJ1-5, with a weak D call TRBD1 (5 bases). Germline V gene sequence: CDR1 LNHDA, CDR2 SQIVND (reference sequence). V gave up 10 bases and J gave up 5 bases, with 12 bases separating them. There are 12 residues in the CDR3. CDR3: CATTGGDQPQHF. The CDR3 region has the DNA TGTGCCACCACTGGGGGGGATCAGCCCCAGCATTTT.

The chain uses TRBV2 and TRBJ2-3, with 9 bases identical to TRBD2. The CDR3 covers 15 residues. Trimming at V came to 8 bases and at J to 0 bases, leaving 6 bases not matched to a gene. Germline V gene sequence: CDR1 SNHLY, CDR2 FYNNEI. The chain's CDR3 is CASPLAGLSTDTQYF. In DNA, the CDR3 is TGTGCCAGCCCTCTAGCGGGGCTTAGCACAGATACGCAGTATTTT.

The chain is built from TRBV6-6 and TRBJ1-5, with a tentative D call TRBD1 (6 bases). Germline V CDR1 and CDR2: MNHNY, SVGAGI (reference sequence). V lost 10 bases to trimming and J lost 0 bases, with 13 bases between them. The CDR3 consists of 14 residues. In DNA form, the CDR3 reads TGTGCCACCGTGGACAGTTATAGCAATCAGCCCCAGCATTTT. This codes for CATVDSYSNQPQHF.

V is TRBV5-1 and J is TRBJ2-5, with 9 positions matching TRBD2. Germline loops: CDR1 SGHRS, CDR2 YFSETQ. With 4 bases clipped from V and 1 base from J, the junction kept 11 bases outside the gene matches. The CDR3 covers 17 residues. CDR3 nucleotides: TGCGCCAGCAGCATAAGCTCGACTAGCGGAGGCCAAGAGACCCAGTACTTC. Its translation: CASSISSTSGGQETQYF.

This clone was counted once. The CDR3 protein is CASSVVSRPGDLYSNQPQHF. CDR3 DNA sequence: TGTGCCAGCAGCGTAGTTAGTCGGCCAGGGGATCTATATAGCAATCAGCCCCAGCATTTT. The chain has TRBV9 and TRBJ1-5; tentatively, D is TRBD1 (6 bases). The germline V gene has CDR1 SGDLS and CDR2 YYNGEE. The CDR3 sequence is 20 residues long. Between the trimmed V and J ends, which lost 0 bases and 0 bases, there was a span of 22 bases. Full variable domain (outside the CDR3, taken from reference TRBV9 and TRBJ1-5): DSGVTQTPKHLITATGQRVTLRCSPRSGDLSVYWYQQSLDQGLQFLIQYYNGEERAKGNILERFSAQQFPDLHSELNLSSLELGDSALYFCASSVVSRPGDLYSNQPQHFGDGTRLSIL.

V usage is TRBV7-9 and J usage is TRBJ2-7, with a weak D call TRBD2 (6 bases). Between the trimmed V and J ends, which lost 5 bases and 5 bases, there was a span of 16 bases. Germline CDR1 reads SEHNR; CDR2 reads FQNEAQ (reference sequence). The CDR3 has 14 residues. As DNA, the CDR3 is TGTGCCAGCAGCCCAGGGTCGACTAGAGACGAGCAGTACTTC. Translating gives CASSPGSTRDEQYF.

The DNA of the CDR3 is TGTGCCTGGAGTCGGACGGCGGGTACTGAAGCTTTCTTT. Protein product: CAWSRTAGTEAFF. V usage is TRBV30 and J usage is TRBJ1-1; D gene uncertain. Germline V gene lookup returns CDR1 GTSNPN and CDR2 SVGIG (reference sequence). V lost 2 bases to trimming and J lost 5 bases, with 12 bases between them. The CDR3 consists of 13 residues.

The chain carries TRBV5-1 and TRBJ2-1; D is undetermined. This CDR3 comprises 14 residues. Trimming left V 0 bases short and J 4 bases short, with 8 bases between. Germline V gives CDR1 SGHRS, CDR2 YFSETQ. CDR3 region: CASSLDQQYNEQFF. For the CDR3, the DNA is TGCGCCAGCAGCTTGGACCAACAATACAATGAGCAGTTCTTC.

The chain recombines TRBV6-5 with TRBJ1-5; TRBD1 aligns across 9 bases. This CDR3 is 13 amino acids long. Germline assignment: CDR1 MNHEY and CDR2 SVGAGI. V lost 9 bases and J lost 4; bases outside the gene matches: 4. The CDR3 DNA reads TGTGCCAGTTACAGGGGGCAAAATCAGCCCCAGCATTTT. Its translation is CASYRGQNQPQHF.

V usage is TRBV6-5 and J usage is TRBJ2-1, with 7 bases identical to TRBD2. Germline V CDR1 and CDR2: MNHEY, SVGAGI. The CDR3 is made up of 14 amino acids. The J segment lost 2 bases and the V segment lost 7 bases, leaving 5 bases of the junction unmatched. The CDR3 DNA is TGTGCCAGCACCGCTAGCGGTCCCTACAATGAGCAGTTCTTC. Translation: CASTASGPYNEQFF.

The gene calls are TRBV6-6 and TRBJ1-2; tentative D call: TRBD1 (6 bases). The CDR3 is 16 amino acids. V was shortened by 2 bases and J by 3 bases, with 16 bases between the two germline ends. In germline, CDR1 is MNHNY, CDR2 SVGAGI (reference sequence). CDR3 DNA sequence: TGTGCCAGCAGTTACGTCTGGGGGGGCGCGGACTATGGCTACACCTTC. Encoded protein: CASSYVWGGADYGYTF.

Comments on this clone: The sample carries other DNA sequences with the same CDR3. The genes are TRBV27 and TRBJ1-1, with TRBD1 as a possible D gene (6 bases). Germline CDR1 is MNHEY and CDR2 is SMNVEV (reference sequence). CDR3 length equals 13 residues. V was trimmed by 5 bases and J by 1 base, leaving 8 bases between them. The CDR3 is CASSLTGNTEAFF. CDR3 nucleotide sequence: TGTGCCAGCAGTCTGACAGGGAACACTGAAGCTTTCTTT.

The chain couples TRBV5-1 to TRBJ2-4; the match to TRBD1 covers 12 bases. CDR1 and CDR2 from the germline V gene are SGHRS and YFSETQ. The CDR3 runs to 15 residues. V shed 4 bases, J shed 7 bases, and the junction held 6 bases outside the gene matches. For the CDR3, the DNA is TGCGCCAGCAGCCCCTCCGGGACAGGGGGCAACATTCAGTACTTC. Its protein product is CASSPSGTGGNIQYF.

This clone was detected once. This could be a read error, since a much larger clone is one nucleotide away. Other DNA sequences in this sample translate to the same CDR3. The rearrangement uses TRBV12-3 or TRBV12-4 and TRBJ1-2, with 7 positions matching TRBD1. V lost 5 bases, J lost 3 bases, and 0 bases stayed unmatched. This CDR3 is 12 amino acids long. This CDR3 reads CASSGTDYGYTF. The CDR3 DNA follows: TGTGCCAGCAGTGGGACAGACTATGGCTACACCTTC.

The rearrangement uses TRBV5-5 and TRBJ2-2; D is undetermined. The germline gives CDR1 SGHKS, CDR2 YYEKEE (reference sequence). CDR3 length equals 14 residues. V dropped 0 bases and J dropped 1 base, with 4 bases sitting between them. The CDR3 DNA reads TGTGCCAGCAGCTTGGCACTGAACACCGGGGAGCTGTTTTTT. Protein sequence: CASSLALNTGELFF.

V gene TRBV4-1 combines with J gene TRBJ2-7; the D gene is possibly TRBD2 (5 bases). Germline V gene lookup returns CDR1 MGHRA and CDR2 YSYEKL. The V end lost 1 base, the J end lost 3 bases, and 16 bases lay between the germline ends. The CDR3 is made up of 16 amino acids. Here the CDR3 reads CASSQVPAGVSYEQYF. The CDR3 bases are TGCGCCAGCAGCCAAGTACCAGCCGGGGTCAGCTACGAGCAGTACTTC.

The rearrangement joins TRBV12-2 to TRBJ2-7; TRBD1 is the table's D call and was not checked against the DNA. TRBV12-2 is given as a pseudogene. The CDR3 covers 14 residues. The CDR3 DNA reads TGTGCAAGTCGCTTGCAGGGGGCGCCGGGCGAGCAGTACTTC. Its translation: CASRLQGAPGEQYF.

There are a few counts of this clone. This chain's CDR3 is CASSYTGQAGTEAFF. CDR3 coding DNA: TGTGCCAGCAGTTACACAGGACAGGCGGGAACTGAAGCTTTCTTT. The chain employs TRBV6-5 and TRBJ1-1, with 7 bases aligning to TRBD1. CDR1 MNHEY and CDR2 SVGAGI come from the germline V gene. The CDR3 has 15 residues. The ends lost 2 bases at V and 5 bases at J; junction bases unmatched: 8.

The chain joins TRBV6-5 to TRBJ1-1; the D gene is possibly TRBD1 (5 bases). The CDR3 consists of 10 residues. Deletions cut 6 bases from V and 10 bases from J, with 9 bases between. Germline V gene sequence: CDR1 MNHEY, CDR2 SVGAGI. The CDR3 sequence is CASSRVGAFF. DNA for the CDR3: TGTGCCAGCAGCAGGGTTGGAGCTTTCTTT.

V and J are TRBV21-1 and TRBJ1-5; no check of the table's D call, TRBD1, against the DNA was made. TRBV21-1 is designated a pseudogene. The CDR3 is 14 amino acids. CDR3 sequence (DNA): TGTGCCAGCACGAAGAAGACATCCAATCAGCCCCAGCATTTT. It yields the protein CASTKKTSNQPQHF.

The CDR3 here is CASSPVGASTDTQYF. The CDR3 DNA reads TGTGCCAGCTCACCAGTAGGGGCTAGCACAGATACGCAGTATTTT. The chain links TRBV18 to TRBJ2-3, with a possible D match to TRBD1 (5 bases). V gave up 2 bases and J gave up 0 bases, with 9 bases separating them. There are 15 residues in the CDR3. Germline assignment: CDR1 KGHSH and CDR2 LQKENI.

This sequence joins TRBV7-2 and TRBJ1-4; D not certain. The CDR3 totals 13 residues. Looked up from germline, CDR1 is SGHTA and CDR2 is FQGNSA. The V gene lost 1 base and the J gene lost 5 bases, with 5 bases spanning the gap. CDR3 in DNA: TGTGCCAGCAGCTTAGGGCACAATGAAAAACTGTTTTTT. Translated: CASSLGHNEKLFF.

V usage is TRBV11-3 and J usage is TRBJ1-1; weak D call: TRBD1 (6 bases). Germline V gene sequence: CDR1 SGHNT, CDR2 YENEEA. Trimming cost V 1 base and J 6 bases, with 12 bases left between them. CDR3 length equals 14 residues. CDR3 in DNA: TGTGCCAGCAGCTTAGGGGCGGCAGGGGCTGAAGCTTTCTTT. The encoded protein is CASSLGAAGAEAFF.

V and J are TRBV18 and TRBJ2-5; no firm D call. Per germline, CDR1 KGHSH and CDR2 LQKENI. There are 14 residues in the CDR3. Trimming pared 2 bases from V and 5 bases from J, leaving 12 bases between. The CDR3 spells CASSPGSRSETQYF. As DNA, the CDR3 is TGTGCCAGCTCACCAGGGTCCAGGTCGGAGACCCAGTACTTC.

The chain uses TRBV6-5 and TRBJ2-1, with 13 bases fitting TRBD2. Trimming took 4 bases from V and 8 from J; bases not matched to a gene: 8. Germline-derived CDR1 and CDR2 are MNHEY and SVGAGI. This CDR3 region has 16 residues. CDR3 DNA: TGTGCCAGCAGTTTTGAGGGGACTAGCGGGAATTATGAGCAGTTCTTC. This encodes CASSFEGTSGNYEQFF.

The chain recombines TRBV6-5 with TRBJ2-7; 8 nucleotides align to TRBD1. The V segment lost 6 bases and the J segment 5 bases; nucleotides outside the gene matches: 9. The germline CDR1 and CDR2 sequences are MNHEY and SVGAGI. The CDR3 has 14 residues. Here the CDR3 DNA reads TGTGCCAGCAGCCCCCTAGGACAGGGTAACGAGCAGTACTTC. Translation: CASSPLGQGNEQYF.

This clone was observed once. CDR3 protein: CASSLSAPLLQGAPTYEQYF. Here the CDR3 DNA reads TGTGCCAGCAGTTTATCCGCCCCACTCTTACAGGGGGCCCCTACCTACGAGCAGTACTTC. The V and J genes are TRBV27 and TRBJ2-7, with 9 nucleotides matching TRBD1. V shed 0 bases and J 2 bases; nucleotides not matched to a gene: 17. The germline CDR1 and CDR2 sequences are MNHEY and SMNVEV (reference sequence). This CDR3 is built from 20 residues.

At least ten counts were recorded for this clone. This chain links TRBV19 with TRBJ2-1; TRBD1 is a possible D gene (5 bases). V was trimmed by 5 bases and J by 5 bases, leaving 16 bases between them. Germline values: CDR1 LNHDA, CDR2 SQIVND (reference sequence). This CDR3 spans 15 amino acids. The CDR3 loop is CASSPLGTGNNEQFF. CDR3 nucleotide sequence: TGTGCCAGTAGTCCCCTGGGAACAGGTAACAATGAGCAGTTCTTC.